The 9 T cell receptor beta chains below all came from one sample that was sequenced in a study of cytomegalovirus exposure and HLA in healthy donors. Profiled with immunoSEQ multiplex PCR; TCRdb holds only in-frame clones, not every one. The table lists about 250,000 clones, approximately 84% of them singletons. The source material was PBMCs. Source of these receptors: a man aged 18 to 29 in good health and CMV-seropositive.

This chain joins TRBV28 and TRBJ1-1; weak D call: TRBD1 (6 bases). Germline loops: CDR1 MDHEN, CDR2 SYDVKM. This CDR3 comprises 16 residues. The V end was cut by 5 bases, the J end by 5 bases, with 21 bases between. CDR3 coding DNA: TGTGCCAGCAGTCCCAGGGCAGGCAGGGGCAGGACTGAAGCTTTCTTT. This gives the protein CASSPRAGRGRTEAFF.

V usage is TRBV2 and J usage is TRBJ2-3; tentatively, D is TRBD1 or TRBD2 (5 bases each). V was pared by 6 bases and J by 0 bases, with 16 bases between. The CDR3 is 16 residues long. Germline V gives CDR1 SNHLY, CDR2 FYNNEI. In DNA form, the CDR3 reads TGTGCCAGCAGAGGGGACGCCGGGGCTAGCACAGATACGCAGTATTTT. It encodes CASRGDAGASTDTQYF.

The rearrangement joins TRBV5-1 to TRBJ2-5; unclear D gene. V was trimmed by 2 bases and J by 1 base, leaving 6 bases between them. CDR3 length equals 13 residues. Germline lookup yields CDR1 SGHRS and CDR2 YFSETQ. The CDR3 sequence: CASSFGVQETQYF. Written as DNA, the CDR3 is TGCGCCAGCAGCTTTGGGGTCCAAGAGACCCAGTACTTC. The variable domain in full, with the rest retrieved from reference TRBV5-1 and TRBJ2-5, is KAGVTQTPRYLIKTRGQQVTLSCSPISGHRSVSWYQQTPGQGLQFLFEYFSETQRNKGNFPGRFSGRQFSNSRSEMNVSTLELGDSALYLCASSFGVQETQYFGPGTRLLVL.

The chain combines TRBV6-6 with TRBJ1-2; 9 bases are a match to TRBD1. The CDR3 is 14 residues long. Germline CDR1 MNHNY, CDR2 SVGAGI (reference sequence). J was trimmed by 3 bases and V by 5 bases; bases with no gene match: 4. CDR3 region: CASSRTGEDYGYTF. The CDR3 nucleotides read TGTGCCAGCAGTCGGACAGGGGAGGACTATGGCTACACCTTC.

The rearrangement links TRBV19 to TRBJ1-2; the D is unclear. The CDR3 consists of 16 residues. V shed 0 bases and J shed 3 bases, with 14 bases lying between them. The germline CDR1 and CDR2 sequences are LNHDA and SQIVND (reference sequence). The CDR3 nucleotides read TGTGCCAGTAGTATAGAGGGTGGAGTCGCGGACTATGGCTACACCTTC. This translates into CASSIEGGVADYGYTF.

In its sample, this clone was seen once. This chain uses TRBV2 with TRBJ1-1, with D tentatively TRBD1 (6 bases). This CDR3 is 11 amino acids long. CDR1 SNHLY and CDR2 FYNNEI come from the germline V gene. The V end was cut by 8 bases, the J end by 8 bases, with 12 bases between. CDR3 residues: CASGFGTEAFF. CDR3 coding DNA: TGTGCCAGCGGATTTGGGACAGAAGCTTTCTTT.

In regard to this clone: The same CDR3 is also encoded by other DNA sequences in this sample. The rearrangement uses TRBV7-9 and TRBJ2-7; D gene uncertain. V dropped 4 bases and J dropped 1 base, with 5 bases sitting between them. The CDR3 totals 12 residues. The germline gives CDR1 SEHNR, CDR2 FQNEAQ (reference sequence). The CDR3 is CASSSTSYEQYF. DNA for the CDR3: TGTGCCAGCAGCTCCACATCCTACGAGCAGTACTTC.

The V gene is TRBV27, the J gene TRBJ2-7; a possible D gene is TRBD2 (6 bases). CDR1 and CDR2 from the germline V gene are MNHEY and SMNVEV (reference sequence). V lost 6 bases and J 5 bases, leaving 20 bases between the germline ends. The CDR3 runs 15 residues. CDR3 sequence (DNA): TGTGCCAGCAGCGCCTTGGGAGGTGATACCCACGAGCAGTACTTC. Protein product: CASSALGGDTHEQYF.

The chain has TRBV27 and TRBJ1-1; D perhaps matches TRBD1 (5 bases). Germline loops: CDR1 MNHEY, CDR2 SMNVEV (reference sequence). The CDR3 length is 13 residues. The V end lost 3 bases, the J end lost 1 base, and 6 bases lay between the germline ends. This CDR3 reads CASSFQGNTEAFF. The CDR3 DNA follows: TGTGCCAGCAGTTTCCAGGGGAACACTGAAGCTTTCTTT.